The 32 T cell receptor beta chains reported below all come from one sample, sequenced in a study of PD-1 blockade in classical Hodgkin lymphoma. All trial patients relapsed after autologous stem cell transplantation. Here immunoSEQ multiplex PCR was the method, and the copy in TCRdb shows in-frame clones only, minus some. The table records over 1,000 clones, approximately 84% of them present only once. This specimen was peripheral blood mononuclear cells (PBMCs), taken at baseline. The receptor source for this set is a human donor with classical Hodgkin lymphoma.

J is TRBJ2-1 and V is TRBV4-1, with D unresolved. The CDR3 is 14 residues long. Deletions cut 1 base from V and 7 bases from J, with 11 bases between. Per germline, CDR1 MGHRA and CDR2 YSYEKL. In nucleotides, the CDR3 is TGCGCCAGCAGCCAAGTACCCTTCGATAATGAGCAGTTCTTC. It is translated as CASSQVPFDNEQFF.

This CDR3 is CASSRQGIRSIQYF. The DNA for the CDR3 is TGTGCCAGCAGTAGACAGGGGATCCGTAGCATTCAGTACTTC. The J gene is TRBJ2-4, the V gene TRBV2; 8 nucleotides line up with TRBD1. CDR1 SNHLY and CDR2 FYNNEI come from the germline V gene. V lost 5 bases and J lost 9; bases outside the gene matches: 9. The CDR3 sequence is 14 residues long.

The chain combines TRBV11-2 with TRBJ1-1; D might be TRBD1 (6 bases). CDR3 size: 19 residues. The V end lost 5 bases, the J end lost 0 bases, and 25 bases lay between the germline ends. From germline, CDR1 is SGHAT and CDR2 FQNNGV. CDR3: CASSQTPPLTGSMNTEAFF. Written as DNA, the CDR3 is TGTGCCAGCAGCCAAACACCCCCCCTGACAGGATCAATGAACACTGAAGCTTTCTTT.

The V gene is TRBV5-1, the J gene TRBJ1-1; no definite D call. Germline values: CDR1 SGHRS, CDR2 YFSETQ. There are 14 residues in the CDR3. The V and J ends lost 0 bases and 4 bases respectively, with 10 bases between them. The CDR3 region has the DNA TGCGCCAGCAGCTTGGTGATAGGGATCACTGAAGCTTTCTTT. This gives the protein CASSLVIGITEAFF.

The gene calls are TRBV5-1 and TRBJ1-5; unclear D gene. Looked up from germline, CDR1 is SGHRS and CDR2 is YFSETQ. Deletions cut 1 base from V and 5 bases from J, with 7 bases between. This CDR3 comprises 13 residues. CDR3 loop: CASSLTPYQPQHF. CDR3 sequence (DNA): TGCGCCAGCAGCTTGACACCGTATCAGCCCCAGCATTTT.

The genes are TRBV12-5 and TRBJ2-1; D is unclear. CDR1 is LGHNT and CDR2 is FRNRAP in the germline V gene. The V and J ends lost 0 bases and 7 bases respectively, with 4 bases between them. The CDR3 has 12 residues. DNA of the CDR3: TGTGCTAGTGGTTTGGTACAGAATGAGCAGTTCTTC. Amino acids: CASGLVQNEQFF.

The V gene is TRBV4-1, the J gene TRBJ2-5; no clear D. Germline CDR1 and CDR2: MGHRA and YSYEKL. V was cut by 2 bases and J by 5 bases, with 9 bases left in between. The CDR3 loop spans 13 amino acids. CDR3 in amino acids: CASSQLLWETQYF. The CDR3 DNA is TGCGCCAGCAGCCAACTACTCTGGGAGACCCAGTACTTC.

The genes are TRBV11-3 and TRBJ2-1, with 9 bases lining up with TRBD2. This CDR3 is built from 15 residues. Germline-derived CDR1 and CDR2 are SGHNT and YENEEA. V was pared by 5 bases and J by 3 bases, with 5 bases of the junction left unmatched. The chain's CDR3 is CASSQRSGSYNEQFF. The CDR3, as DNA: TGTGCCAGCAGCCAACGTAGCGGGAGCTACAATGAGCAGTTCTTC.

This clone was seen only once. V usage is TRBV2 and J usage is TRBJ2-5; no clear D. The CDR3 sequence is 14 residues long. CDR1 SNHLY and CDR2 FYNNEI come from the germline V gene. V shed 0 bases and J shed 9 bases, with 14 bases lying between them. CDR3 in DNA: TGTGCCAGCAGTGAAGCGCCCCACGGTATATCCCAGTACTTC. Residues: CASSEAPHGISQYF.

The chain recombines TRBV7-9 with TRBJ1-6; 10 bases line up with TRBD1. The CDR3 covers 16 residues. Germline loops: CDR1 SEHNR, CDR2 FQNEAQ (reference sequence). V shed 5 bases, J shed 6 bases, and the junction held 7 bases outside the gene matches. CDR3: CASSHTGTGVNSPLHF. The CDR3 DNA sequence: TGTGCCAGCAGCCATACCGGGACAGGGGTTAATTCACCCCTCCACTTT.

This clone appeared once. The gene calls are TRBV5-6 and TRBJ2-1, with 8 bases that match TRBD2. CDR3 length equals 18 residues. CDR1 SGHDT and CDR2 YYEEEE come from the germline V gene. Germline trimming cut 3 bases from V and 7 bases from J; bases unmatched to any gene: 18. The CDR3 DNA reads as TGTGCCAGCAGCTACCGAAGTTCGGGACTAGGGGTTTCGAATGAGCAGTTCTTC. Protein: CASSYRSSGLGVSNEQFF. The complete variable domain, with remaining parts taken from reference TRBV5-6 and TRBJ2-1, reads DAGVTQSPTHLIKTRGQQVTLRCSPKSGHDTVSWYQQALGQGPQFIFQYYEEEERQRGNFPDRFSGHQFPNYSSELNVNALLLGDSALYLCASSYRSSGLGVSNEQFFGPGTRLTVL.

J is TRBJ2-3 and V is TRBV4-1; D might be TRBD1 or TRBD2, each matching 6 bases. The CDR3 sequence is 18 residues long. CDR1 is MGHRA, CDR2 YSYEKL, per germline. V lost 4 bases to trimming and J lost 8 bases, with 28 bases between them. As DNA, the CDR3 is TGCGCCAGCAGCCCAAAAAGGGGGGCGGGGAAGGAGTTGGGTACGCAGTATTTT. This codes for CASSPKRGAGKELGTQYF.

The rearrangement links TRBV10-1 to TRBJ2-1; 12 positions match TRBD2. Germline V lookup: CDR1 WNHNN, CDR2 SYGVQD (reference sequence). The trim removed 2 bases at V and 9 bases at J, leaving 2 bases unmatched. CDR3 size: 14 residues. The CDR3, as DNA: TGCGCCAGCAGTGAGACTAGCGGGGGGCGTGAGCAGTTCTTC. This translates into CASSETSGGREQFF.

In DNA, the CDR3 is TGTGCCAGTAGCGAACGGAACAGGAGCACAGATACGCAGTATTTT. Its translation: CASSERNRSTDTQYF. The chain employs TRBV19 and TRBJ2-3, with TRBD1 as a possible D gene (5 bases). The length of the CDR3 is 15 residues. V lost 6 bases and J lost 0, with 13 bases in between. Looked up from germline, CDR1 is LNHDA and CDR2 is SQIVND (reference sequence).

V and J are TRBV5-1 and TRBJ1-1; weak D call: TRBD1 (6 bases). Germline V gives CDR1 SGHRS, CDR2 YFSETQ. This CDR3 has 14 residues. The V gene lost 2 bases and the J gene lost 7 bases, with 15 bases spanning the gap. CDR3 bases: TGCGCCAGCAGCTTCTGGACAGTCGGTGGTGAAGCTTTCTTT. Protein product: CASSFWTVGGEAFF.

CDR3 nucleotides: TGTGCCAGCAAAGGACAGGGCTACAATGAGCAGTTCTTC. This encodes CASKGQGYNEQFF. V is TRBV27 and J is TRBJ2-1; TRBD1 matches at 8 bases. The length of the CDR3 is 13 residues. Germline CDR1 MNHEY, CDR2 SMNVEV (reference sequence). Trimming cost V 7 bases and J 3 bases; bases outside gene matches: 2.

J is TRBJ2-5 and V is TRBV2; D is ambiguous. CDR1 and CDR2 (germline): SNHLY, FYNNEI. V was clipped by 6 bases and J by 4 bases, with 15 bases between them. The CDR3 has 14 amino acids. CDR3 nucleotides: TGTGCCAGCAGCTTAGAAGCCAGCTTAGAGACCCAGTACTTC. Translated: CASSLEASLETQYF.

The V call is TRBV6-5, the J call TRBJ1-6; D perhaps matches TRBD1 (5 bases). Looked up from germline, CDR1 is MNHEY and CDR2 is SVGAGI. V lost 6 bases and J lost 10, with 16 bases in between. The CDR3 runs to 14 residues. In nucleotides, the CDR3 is TGTGCCAGCAGCGGACATTCAGACGGGTCACCCCTCCACTTT. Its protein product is CASSGHSDGSPLHF.

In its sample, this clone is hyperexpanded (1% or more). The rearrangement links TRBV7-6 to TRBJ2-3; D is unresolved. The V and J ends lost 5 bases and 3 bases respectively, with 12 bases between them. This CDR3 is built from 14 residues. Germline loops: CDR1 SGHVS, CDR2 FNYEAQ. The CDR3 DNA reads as TGTGCCAGCAGCGAACGGTGGGCGACAGATACGCAGTATTTT. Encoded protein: CASSERWATDTQYF.

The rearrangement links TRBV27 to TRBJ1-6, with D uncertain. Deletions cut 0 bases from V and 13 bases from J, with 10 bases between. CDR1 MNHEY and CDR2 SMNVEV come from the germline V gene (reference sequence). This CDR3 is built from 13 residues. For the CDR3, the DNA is TGTGCCAGCAGTTTATCGCCTGCCCTCCCCCTCCACTTT. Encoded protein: CASSLSPALPLHF.

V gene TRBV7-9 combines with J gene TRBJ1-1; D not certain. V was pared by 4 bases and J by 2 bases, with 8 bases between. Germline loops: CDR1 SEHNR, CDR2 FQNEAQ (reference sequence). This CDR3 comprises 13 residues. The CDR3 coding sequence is TGTGCCAGCAGCTCTCAGGAAAACACTGAAGCTTTCTTT. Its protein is CASSSQENTEAFF.

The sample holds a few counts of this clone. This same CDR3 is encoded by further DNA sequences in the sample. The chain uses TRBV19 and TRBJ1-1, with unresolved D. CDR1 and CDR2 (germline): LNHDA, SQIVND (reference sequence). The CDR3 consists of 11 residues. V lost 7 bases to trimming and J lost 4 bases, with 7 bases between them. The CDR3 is CASKGSTEAFF. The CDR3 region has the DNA TGTGCCAGTAAAGGTAGCACTGAAGCTTTCTTT.

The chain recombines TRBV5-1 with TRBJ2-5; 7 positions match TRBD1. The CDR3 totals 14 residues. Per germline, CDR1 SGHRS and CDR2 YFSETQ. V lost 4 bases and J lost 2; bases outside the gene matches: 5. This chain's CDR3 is CASSQGTAQETQYF. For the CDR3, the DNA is TGCGCCAGCAGCCAGGGGACAGCACAAGAGACCCAGTACTTC.

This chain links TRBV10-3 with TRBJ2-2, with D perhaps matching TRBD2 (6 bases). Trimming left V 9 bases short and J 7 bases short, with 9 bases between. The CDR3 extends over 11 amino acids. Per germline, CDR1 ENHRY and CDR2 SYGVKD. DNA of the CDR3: TGTGCCATGACTAGTTTCGGGGAGCTGTTTTTT. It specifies CAMTSFGELFF.

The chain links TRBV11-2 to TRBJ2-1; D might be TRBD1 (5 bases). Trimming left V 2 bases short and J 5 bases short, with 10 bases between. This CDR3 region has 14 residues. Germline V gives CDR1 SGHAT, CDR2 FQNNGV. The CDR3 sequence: CASSLNLQDNEQFF. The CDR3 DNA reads TGTGCCAGCAGCTTAAATCTACAGGACAATGAGCAGTTCTTC.

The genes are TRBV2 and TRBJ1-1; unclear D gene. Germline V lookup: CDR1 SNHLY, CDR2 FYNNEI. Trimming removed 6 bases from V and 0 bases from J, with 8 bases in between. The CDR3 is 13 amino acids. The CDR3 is CASRVYMNTEAFF. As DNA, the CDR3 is TGTGCCAGCAGGGTGTACATGAACACTGAAGCTTTCTTT. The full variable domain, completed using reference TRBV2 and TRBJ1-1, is EPEVTQTPSHQVTQMGQEVILRCVPISNHLYFYWYRQILGQKVEFLVSFYNNEISEKSEIFDDQFSVERPDGSNFTLKIRSTKLEDSAMYFCASRVYMNTEAFFGQGTRLTVV.

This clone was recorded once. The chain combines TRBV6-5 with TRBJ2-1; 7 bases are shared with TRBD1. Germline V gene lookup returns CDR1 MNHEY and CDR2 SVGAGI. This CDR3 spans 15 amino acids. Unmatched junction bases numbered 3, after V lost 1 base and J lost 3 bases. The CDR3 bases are TGTGCCAGCAGTTACTTTCAGGGGGTCTACAATGAGCAGTTCTTC. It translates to CASSYFQGVYNEQFF.

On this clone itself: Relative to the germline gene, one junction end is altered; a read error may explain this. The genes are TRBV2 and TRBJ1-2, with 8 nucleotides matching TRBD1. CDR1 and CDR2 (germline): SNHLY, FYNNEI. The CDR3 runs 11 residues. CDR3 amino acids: CASSERTGPLF. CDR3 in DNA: TGTGCCAGCAGTGAAAGGACAGGGCCACTCTTC.

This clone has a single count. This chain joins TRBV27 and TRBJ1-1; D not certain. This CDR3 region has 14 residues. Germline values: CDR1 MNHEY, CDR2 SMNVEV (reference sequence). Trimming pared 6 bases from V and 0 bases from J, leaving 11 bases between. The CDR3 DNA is TGTGCCAGCAGGAGGATCGGGATGAACACTGAAGCTTTCTTT. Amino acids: CASRRIGMNTEAFF.

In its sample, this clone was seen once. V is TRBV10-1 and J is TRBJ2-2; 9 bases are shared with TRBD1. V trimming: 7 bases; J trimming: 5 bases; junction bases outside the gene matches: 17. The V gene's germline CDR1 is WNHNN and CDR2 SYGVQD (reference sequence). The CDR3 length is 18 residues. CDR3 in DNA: TGCGCCAGCAACTTCCCAGGGGGACAGGGTGGAAGTACCGGGGAGCTGTTTTTT. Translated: CASNFPGGQGGSTGELFF.

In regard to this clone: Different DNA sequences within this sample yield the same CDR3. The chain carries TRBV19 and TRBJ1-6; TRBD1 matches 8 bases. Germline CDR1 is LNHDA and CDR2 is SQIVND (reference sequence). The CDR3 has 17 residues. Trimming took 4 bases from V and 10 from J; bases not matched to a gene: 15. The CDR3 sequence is CASSTNRDRLLNSPLHF. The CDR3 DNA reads TGTGCCAGTAGTACAAACCGGGACAGGTTGTTAAACTCACCCCTCCACTTT.

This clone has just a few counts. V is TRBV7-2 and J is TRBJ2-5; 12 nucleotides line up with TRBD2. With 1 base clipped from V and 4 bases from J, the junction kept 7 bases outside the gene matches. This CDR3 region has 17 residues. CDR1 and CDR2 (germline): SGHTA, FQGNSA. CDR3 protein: CASSLGLASGGAETQYF. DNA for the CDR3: TGTGCCAGCAGCTTAGGTTTGGCTAGCGGGGGGGCAGAGACCCAGTACTTC.